These 15 T cell receptor beta chains share one sample of origin, sequenced in a study of cytomegalovirus exposure and HLA in healthy donors. In the PCR, 60 Vbeta and 13 Jbeta primers were used. This table comes from immunoSEQ multiplex PCR, and its TCRdb copy is limited to in-frame clones, with some not included. The data contain about 140,000 clones, about four fifths of them seen just once; the ten biggest clones take up under 6%. Sequencing was performed on PBMCs. These receptors all come from a man aged 35 to 55 in good health and CMV-seronegative.

The V and J genes are TRBV6-5 and TRBJ2-2; D gene uncertain. This CDR3 spans 13 amino acids. V was cut by 2 bases and J by 8 bases, with 9 bases left in between. CDR1 is MNHEY and CDR2 is SVGAGI in the germline V gene. The CDR3 sequence: CASSYRESGELFF. CDR3 bases: TGTGCCAGCAGTTACCGAGAATCGGGGGAGCTGTTTTTT.

The chain couples TRBV4-3 to TRBJ2-3, with D unresolved. Trimming removed 3 bases from V and 0 bases from J, with 7 bases in between. CDR3 size: 14 residues. Germline V gives CDR1 LGHNA, CDR2 YSLEER. The CDR3 DNA reads TGCGCCAGCAGCCAGGCCTCTAGCACAGATACGCAGTATTTT. Amino acids: CASSQASSTDTQYF.

J is TRBJ1-2 and V is TRBV6-5; D unclear. Germline assignment: CDR1 MNHEY and CDR2 SVGAGI. CDR3 length equals 13 residues. Trimming pared 6 bases from V and 4 bases from J, leaving 12 bases between. The CDR3 loop is CASSPTLIYGYTF. CDR3 nucleotide sequence: TGTGCCAGCAGCCCGACATTAATCTATGGCTACACCTTC.

The chain joins TRBV18 to TRBJ2-7; 12 bases align to TRBD1. Germline loops: CDR1 KGHSH, CDR2 LQKENI. This CDR3 spans 16 amino acids. V lost 6 bases to trimming and J lost 5 bases; unmatched junction nucleotides: 11. CDR3 bases: TGTGCCAGCTCCCCTAGGGGGACAGGGGGCATCGACGAGCAGTACTTC. Translated: CASSPRGTGGIDEQYF.

Only a few counts were recorded for this clone. The chain employs TRBV15 and TRBJ2-2; the D is unclear. The CDR3 sequence is 12 residues long. V was shortened by 1 base and J by 6 bases, with 3 bases between the two germline ends. Germline V gives CDR1 LNHNV, CDR2 YYDKDF (reference sequence). As DNA, the CDR3 is TGTGCCACCAGCAGAGGAGCCGGGGAGCTGTTTTTT. This encodes CATSRGAGELFF.

The gene calls are TRBV9 and TRBJ1-5; 11 nucleotides agree with TRBD1. V dropped 4 bases and J dropped 4; count of bases not matched to a gene: 7. This CDR3 spans 16 amino acids. The germline V gene has CDR1 SGDLS and CDR2 YYNGEE. CDR3 DNA sequence: TGTGCCAGCAGCAGAGGACAGGGGGCGAGTAATCAGCCCCAGCATTTT. Encoded protein: CASSRGQGASNQPQHF.

This chain connects TRBV5-3 to TRBJ1-1, with unresolved D. TRBV5-3 is annotated as an ORF whose role is uncertain. Deletions cut 3 bases from V and 3 bases from J, with 12 bases between. The length of the CDR3 is 14 residues. The CDR3 coding sequence is TGTGCCAGAAGCTCGCGGAAAGTGGACACTGAAGCTTTCTTT. Its protein product is CARSSRKVDTEAFF.

This sequence joins TRBV9 and TRBJ1-2; 8 bases align to TRBD1. Germline values: CDR1 SGDLS, CDR2 YYNGEE. Trimming at V came to 1 base and at J to 5 bases, leaving 4 bases not matched to a gene. This CDR3 has 14 amino acids. CDR3 protein: CASSVRTGRYGYTF. The CDR3 region has the DNA TGTGCCAGCAGCGTAAGGACAGGGAGGTATGGCTACACCTTC.

The gene calls are TRBV4-1 and TRBJ1-3, with D possibly being TRBD1 (5 bases). Trimming cost V 0 bases and J 1 base, with 10 bases left between them. The CDR3 runs to 16 residues. The V gene's germline CDR1 is MGHRA and CDR2 YSYEKL. CDR3 residues: CASSQEVRASGNTIYF. In DNA, the CDR3 is TGCGCCAGCAGCCAAGAAGTCAGGGCTTCTGGAAACACCATATATTTT.

This clone appeared a single time. J is TRBJ2-4 and V is TRBV5-8; D gene unclear. CDR3 length equals 16 residues. Germline CDR1 is SGHTS and CDR2 is YDEGEE. Trimming pared 4 bases from V and 0 bases from J, leaving 14 bases between. CDR3 sequence (DNA): TGTGCCAGCAGCCCCAGACACACCTTAGCCAAAAACATTCAGTACTTC. This translates into CASSPRHTLAKNIQYF.

This chain joins TRBV4-3 and TRBJ2-2; 9 nucleotides line up with TRBD2. The CDR3 is 17 amino acids. Germline CDR1 is LGHNA and CDR2 is YSLEER. V gave up 1 base and J gave up 0 bases; unmatched junction bases: 3. The CDR3 protein is CASSQAIAGANTGELFF. The CDR3 nucleotides are TGCGCCAGCAGCCAAGCGATAGCGGGGGCGAACACCGGGGAGCTGTTTTTT.

This clone was observed once. The gene calls are TRBV7-2 and TRBJ1-2, with D perhaps matching TRBD1 (5 bases). Trimming took 0 bases from V and 6 from J, leaving 11 bases between them. This CDR3 is built from 14 residues. The germline V gene encodes CDR1 SGHTA and CDR2 FQGNSA. CDR3 sequence (DNA): TGTGCCAGCAGCTTAGCTTTCCAGGGTAATGGCTACACCTTC. Protein sequence: CASSLAFQGNGYTF. Based on the CDR3 plus reference TRBV7-2 and TRBJ1-2, the full variable domain is GAGVSQSPSNKVTEKGKDVELRCDPISGHTALYWYRQSLGQGLEFLIYFQGNSAPDKSGLPSDRFSAERTGGSVSTLTIQRTQQEDSAVYLCASSLAFQGNGYTFGSGTRLTVV.

The chain couples TRBV5-8 to TRBJ2-5; D is perhaps TRBD1 (5 bases). Germline lookup yields CDR1 SGHTS and CDR2 YDEGEE. The CDR3 totals 14 residues. V shed 0 bases and J shed 2 bases, with 8 bases lying between them. CDR3 region: CASSLAGLQETQYF. Here the CDR3 DNA reads TGTGCCAGCAGCTTGGCAGGGTTACAAGAGACCCAGTACTTC.

The chain couples TRBV9 to TRBJ2-4; D remains unclear. Germline CDR1 and CDR2: SGDLS and YYNGEE. The CDR3 consists of 15 residues. V lost 0 bases to trimming and J lost 6 bases, with 13 bases between them. The CDR3 region has the DNA TGTGCCAGCAGCGTAGCGGGTCAGACGACAAACATTCAGTACTTC. It specifies CASSVAGQTTNIQYF. The variable domain in full, completed from reference TRBV9 and TRBJ2-4, reads DSGVTQTPKHLITATGQRVTLRCSPRSGDLSVYWYQQSLDQGLQFLIQYYNGEERAKGNILERFSAQQFPDLHSELNLSSLELGDSALYFCASSVAGQTTNIQYFGAGTRLSVL.

V and J are TRBV29-1 and TRBJ2-3; 7 nucleotides agree with TRBD2. The CDR3 length is 12 residues. V gave up 6 bases and J gave up 4 bases; unmatched junction bases: 4. Germline CDR1 reads SQVTM; CDR2 reads ANQGSEA. The CDR3 bases are TGCAGCGTACACACTAGCGCAGATACGCAGTATTTT. It codes for CSVHTSADTQYF.